This TCR beta chain was sequenced in a study of Ad26.COV2.S vaccination and SARS-CoV-2 variants. Overall study context: Into the muscle, Ad26.COV2.S was dosed once or twice, 56 days apart. Study-wide points: Vaccine and placebo recipients had similar non-spike TCR breadth. The TCR-based breadth and depth measures might underestimate overall T cell responses.

As for treatment: some 19 received Ad26.COV2.S at low or high dose, single or two shots; several received placebo; per-sample allocation not given. Specimen acquisition occurred on day 63 following the initial vaccine or placebo injection. Immunization relied on an Ad26 vector, which expressed Wuhan-strain SARS-CoV-2 spike. As to this clone: Its antigen is not known.

Germline V lookup: CDR1 SGHAT, CDR2 FQNNGV. CDR3 length: 14 residues. Deletions cut 5 bases from V and 4 bases from J, with 12 bases between. TCRdb's table, derived via immunoSEQ multiplex PCR, lists solely in-frame clones and lacks some. The table has some 290,000 clones, just over 85% seen once. The clonotype originates from a person aged 18 to 59 who received the Ad26.COV2.S COVID-19 vaccine or a placebo. The rearrangement joins TRBV11-2 to TRBJ1-3; D is ambiguous. The material sequenced was peripheral blood, taken in a trial of Ad26.COV2.S vaccine versus placebo. The CDR3 sequence is CASSLSTGGNTIYF. DNA of the CDR3: TGTGCCAGCAGCCTCTCGACTGGGGGAAACACCATATATTTT.